The clone carrying this T cell receptor beta chain appeared a single time. These data belong to a study of T cell responses to AZD1222 COVID-19 vaccine. The V end lost 10 bases, the J end lost 10 bases, and 20 bases lay between the germline ends. CDR3 length: 13 amino acids. CDR1 is MNHNY and CDR2 is SVGAGI in the germline V gene (reference sequence). Assay used: immunoSEQ multiplex PCR; TCRdb lists only in-frame clones, some missing. The sample has 65,000 to 90,000 clones, 88% seen once; the top ten hold around 21%. The sequence came from an adult in good health. J is TRBJ2-1 and V is TRBV6-6; maybe TRBD2 (6 bases). The source material was peripheral blood, sampled on day 0 of AZD1222 vaccination. CDR3 sequence reads: CATYGVFGREQFF. CDR3 DNA sequence: TGTGCCACGTACGGGGTATTCGGGAGAGAGCAGTTCTTC.